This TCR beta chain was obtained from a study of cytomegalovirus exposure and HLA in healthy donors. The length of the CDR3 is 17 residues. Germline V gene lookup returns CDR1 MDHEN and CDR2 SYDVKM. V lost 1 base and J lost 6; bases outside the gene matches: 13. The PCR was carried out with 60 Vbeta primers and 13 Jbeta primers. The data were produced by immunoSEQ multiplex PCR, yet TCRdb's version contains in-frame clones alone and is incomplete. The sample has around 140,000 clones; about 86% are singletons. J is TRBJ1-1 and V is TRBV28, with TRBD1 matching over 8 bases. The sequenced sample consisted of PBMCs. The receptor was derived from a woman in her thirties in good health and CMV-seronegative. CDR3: CASSLLPLKAGGPEAFF. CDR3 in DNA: TGTGCCAGCAGTTTATTGCCCCTAAAGGCAGGGGGCCCTGAAGCTTTCTTT.